Presented here are 4 T cell receptor beta chains from one specimen sequenced in a study of T cell clonotyping in hematopoietic cell transplantation. The table came from immunoSEQ multiplex PCR; TCRdb's copy has only in-frame clones and leaves some out. This sample has tens of thousands of clones; about 95% occur once, and the top ten carry more than 0.7%. Sequencing input: peripheral blood mononuclear cells. The receptors come from a woman in her fifties or sixties in good health. Some clones in this sample may be carry-over from other donors' samples.

This clone was seen once. J is TRBJ1-4 and V is TRBV5-1; D not certain. Germline CDR1 and CDR2: SGHRS and YFSETQ. The CDR3 is 13 amino acids. V lost 6 bases and J 5 bases, leaving 11 bases between the germline ends. The DNA of the CDR3 is TGCGCCAGCAACTGGGGAGGGAATGAAAAACTGTTTTTT. Translating it yields CASNWGGNEKLFF.

This chain links TRBV11-3 with TRBJ2-1, with unresolved D. Per germline, CDR1 SGHNT and CDR2 YENEEA. The CDR3 has 14 residues. With 5 bases removed from V and 0 bases from J, the gap between germline ends came to 8 bases. The CDR3 bases are TGTGCCAGCAGCCTCAGAAGCTCCTACAATGAGCAGTTCTTC. Its protein product is CASSLRSSYNEQFF.

The chain employs TRBV29-1 and TRBJ1-5, with no clear D. V was cut by 1 base and J by 1 base, with 5 bases left in between. The CDR3 covers 13 residues. Germline values: CDR1 SQVTM, CDR2 ANQGSEA. The CDR3 here is CSVEAGSNQPQHF. CDR3 bases: TGCAGCGTTGAAGCTGGAAGCAATCAGCCCCAGCATTTT.

The chain is built from TRBV5-4 and TRBJ2-1, with 11 bases fitting TRBD2. V gave up 2 bases and J gave up 6 bases; unmatched junction bases: 13. CDR1 is SGHNT and CDR2 is YYREEE in the germline V gene (reference sequence). This CDR3 region has 18 residues. Written as DNA, the CDR3 is TGTGCCAGCAGCTTCGGAGGGTTAGCGGGGGGGCTGGTCAATGAGCAGTTCTTC. Amino acid sequence: CASSFGGLAGGLVNEQFF.